The 20 T cell receptor beta chains presented below share a single source sample, sequenced in a study of T cell changes during pregnancy in multiple sclerosis. Sequencing used immunoSEQ multiplex PCR; TCRdb keeps in-frame clones, though not all of them. Of approximately 40,000 clones listed, about 90% are singletons. Sequences were derived from CD4+ T cells from peripheral blood mononuclear cells, sampled before pregnancy. The receptors derive from a female donor with multiple sclerosis, enrolled in a pregnancy study.

The chain is built from TRBV7-8 and TRBJ1-1; 12 bases are shared with TRBD1. The germline V gene has CDR1 SGHVS and CDR2 FQNEAQ. This CDR3 has 16 amino acids. V lost 5 bases and J lost 4; bases outside the gene matches: 8. The CDR3 DNA sequence: TGTGCCAGCAGCCCCTGGGGGGACAGGGGGCTCACTGAAGCTTTCTTT. Encoded protein: CASSPWGDRGLTEAFF.

The J gene is TRBJ1-2, the V gene TRBV28; 9 positions match TRBD1. The V segment lost 7 bases and the J segment 5 bases; nucleotides outside the gene matches: 14. This CDR3 has 16 residues. Per germline, CDR1 MDHEN and CDR2 SYDVKM. Here the CDR3 DNA reads TGTGCCAGCATCCTCCGACAGGGGGGGTCGGGGTATGGCTACACCTTC. It specifies CASILRQGGSGYGYTF.

The genes are TRBV7-9 and TRBJ2-7; D uncertain. Deletions cut 4 bases from V and 3 bases from J, with 4 bases between. Germline V lookup: CDR1 SEHNR, CDR2 FQNEAQ (reference sequence). The CDR3 spans 11 residues. CDR3 bases: TGTGCCAGCAGCTCCATCTACGAGCAGTACTTC. This sequence encodes CASSSIYEQYF.

The chain couples TRBV2 to TRBJ1-3; 8 bases agree with TRBD1. CDR3 length: 15 residues. V was clipped by 5 bases and J by 0 bases; unmatched bases: 3. CDR1 and CDR2 from the germline V gene are SNHLY and FYNNEI. CDR3 residues: CASSPGQDSGNTIYF. The CDR3 nucleotides read TGTGCCAGCAGTCCGGGACAGGACTCTGGAAACACCATATATTTT. Full variable domain (missing parts from reference TRBV2 and TRBJ1-3): EPEVTQTPSHQVTQMGQEVILRCVPISNHLYFYWYRQILGQKVEFLVSFYNNEISEKSEIFDDQFSVERPDGSNFTLKIRSTKLEDSAMYFCASSPGQDSGNTIYFGEGSWLTVV.

The gene calls are TRBV10-3 and TRBJ1-2; unclear D gene. The CDR3 has 12 residues. Germline loops: CDR1 ENHRY, CDR2 SYGVKD. V lost 3 bases, J lost 4 bases, and 6 bases lay in between. The CDR3 loop is CAISDQSYGYTF. The CDR3 DNA reads TGTGCCATCAGTGACCAGTCCTATGGCTACACCTTC.

This sequence joins TRBV9 and TRBJ1-5; 8 positions match TRBD1. V lost 3 bases and J lost 7; bases outside the gene matches: 15. CDR1 is SGDLS, CDR2 YYNGEE, per germline. This CDR3 is 17 amino acids long. CDR3 in DNA: TGTGCCAGCAGCGGAAGGGGAACGGACAGGGTCATCCAGCCCCAGCATTTT. This encodes CASSGRGTDRVIQPQHF.

The chain is built from TRBV7-8 and TRBJ2-7; a possible D gene is TRBD2 (7 bases). The CDR3 covers 16 residues. Per the germline V gene, CDR1 is SGHVS and CDR2 is FQNEAQ. Trimming took 4 bases from V and 0 from J, leaving 16 bases between them. Here the CDR3 reads CASSWGLGGSSYEQYF. The CDR3 DNA reads TGTGCCAGCAGCTGGGGGCTCGGGGGGAGCTCCTACGAGCAGTACTTC.

This chain connects TRBV5-1 to TRBJ2-5; 13 positions agree with TRBD2. The germline V gene has CDR1 SGHRS and CDR2 YFSETQ. The CDR3 is 15 amino acids. J gave up 2 bases and V 4 bases, and 2 bases lay outside the gene matches. This CDR3 reads CASSKLAGGQETQYF. CDR3 DNA: TGCGCCAGCAGCAAACTAGCGGGGGGGCAAGAGACCCAGTACTTC.

V gene TRBV27 combines with J gene TRBJ1-1, with TRBD1 identical over 7 bases. The germline CDR1 and CDR2 sequences are MNHEY and SMNVEV (reference sequence). V gave up 2 bases and J gave up 6 bases; unmatched junction bases: 3. The CDR3 has 13 residues. CDR3 protein: CASSLLQGAEAFF. For the CDR3, the DNA is TGTGCCAGCAGTTTACTTCAGGGGGCTGAAGCTTTCTTT.

The chain joins TRBV5-1 to TRBJ1-2; 11 bases map to TRBD1. The junction had 13 bases not matched to a gene; V was cut back by 2 bases and J by 7 bases. CDR1 and CDR2 from the germline V gene are SGHRS and YFSETQ. The CDR3 runs to 17 residues. The CDR3 protein is CASSFLKPGQGVLGYTF. In DNA form, the CDR3 reads TGCGCCAGCAGCTTCCTAAAACCGGGACAGGGGGTTCTTGGCTACACCTTC.

The CDR3 spells CAWSGGYTDTQYF. The CDR3 region has the DNA TGTGCCTGGTCCGGGGGGTACACAGATACGCAGTATTTT. This chain links TRBV30 with TRBJ2-3, with 7 bases aligning to TRBD2. This CDR3 is built from 13 residues. With V trimmed by 5 bases and J by 2 bases, 4 bases remained unmatched. Germline loops: CDR1 GTSNPN, CDR2 SVGIG (reference sequence).

The V gene is TRBV30, the J gene TRBJ1-3; a possible D gene is TRBD1 (5 bases). Trimming shortened V by 5 bases and J by 4 bases, and 15 bases separated the two germline ends. Germline loops: CDR1 GTSNPN, CDR2 SVGIG (reference sequence). The CDR3 runs to 14 residues. CDR3 region: CAWGQGFAGNTIYF. CDR3 nucleotide sequence: TGTGCCTGGGGTCAGGGCTTCGCCGGAAACACCATATATTTT.

The chain carries TRBV14 and TRBJ2-5; TRBD2 matches at 8 bases. The CDR3 covers 17 residues. V shed 0 bases and J 5 bases; nucleotides not matched to a gene: 11. Germline V gene sequence: CDR1 SGHDN, CDR2 FVKESK. The DNA for the CDR3 is TGTGCCAGCAGCCAAGATGGTAGTAGCGGGGCCAGGGAGACCCAGTACTTC. It codes for CASSQDGSSGARETQYF. Using reference TRBV14 and TRBJ2-5 for the parts outside the CDR3, the full variable domain is EAGVTQFPSHSVIEKGQTVTLRCDPISGHDNLYWYRRVMGKEIKFLLHFVKESKQDESGMPNNRFLAERTGGTYSTLKVQPAELEDSGVYFCASSQDGSSGARETQYFGPGTRLLVL.

This chain uses TRBV5-5 with TRBJ2-1; weak D call: TRBD2 (7 bases). The CDR3 has 14 residues. The germline V gene encodes CDR1 SGHKS and CDR2 YYEKEE (reference sequence). V dropped 4 bases and J dropped 9 bases, with 17 bases sitting between them. The CDR3 here is CASSPPGGGAEQFF. Written as DNA, the CDR3 is TGTGCCAGCAGCCCCCCCGGTGGGGGGGCTGAGCAGTTCTTC. Together with reference TRBV5-5 and TRBJ2-1, the CDR3 gives the full variable domain: DAGVTQSPTHLIKTRGQQVTLRCSPISGHKSVSWYQQVLGQGPQFIFQYYEKEERGRGNFPDRFSARQFPNYSSELNVNALLLGDSALYLCASSPPGGGAEQFFGPGTRLTVL.

V usage is TRBV7-2 and J usage is TRBJ1-1; no clear D. The V gene's germline CDR1 is SGHTA and CDR2 FQGNSA. This CDR3 region has 11 residues. V dropped 8 bases and J dropped 3 bases, with 7 bases sitting between them. CDR3 sequence reads: CASSEYTEAFF. The CDR3 bases are TGTGCCAGCTCCGAGTACACTGAAGCTTTCTTT.

V is TRBV28 and J is TRBJ1-2, with D unclear. V was pared by 2 bases and J by 7 bases, with 11 bases between. Looked up from germline, CDR1 is MDHEN and CDR2 is SYDVKM. The CDR3 covers 13 residues. This CDR3 is CASSLRPRGGYTF. CDR3 coding DNA: TGTGCCAGCAGTTTACGGCCACGAGGTGGCTACACCTTC.

This clone has just a few counts. V gene TRBV19 combines with J gene TRBJ2-5, with 8 bases aligning to TRBD1. The CDR3 sequence is 16 residues long. The junction had 12 bases not matched to a gene; V was cut back by 4 bases and J by 5 bases. Per germline, CDR1 LNHDA and CDR2 SQIVND (reference sequence). This CDR3 is CASSSPWTGLRETQYF. The CDR3 region has the DNA TGTGCCAGTAGTAGCCCTTGGACAGGGTTGAGGGAGACCCAGTACTTC. The full variable domain, completed using reference TRBV19 and TRBJ2-5, is DGGITQSPKYLFRKEGQNVTLSCEQNLNHDAMYWYRQDPGQGLRLIYYSQIVNDFQKGDIAEGYSVSREKKESFPLTVTSAQKNPTAFYLCASSSPWTGLRETQYFGPGTRLLVL.

The chain couples TRBV6-6 to TRBJ2-1; 7 nucleotides line up with TRBD1. J was trimmed by 3 bases and V by 4 bases; bases with no gene match: 3. Germline V gene lookup returns CDR1 MNHNY and CDR2 SVGAGI (reference sequence). This CDR3 is built from 14 residues. CDR3 sequence reads: CASSSGTVYNEQFF. CDR3 DNA: TGTGCCAGCAGTTCTGGGACAGTCTACAATGAGCAGTTCTTC.

V is TRBV2 and J is TRBJ2-7, with D possibly TRBD1 on 6 matching bases. Trimming pared 4 bases from V and 7 bases from J, leaving 14 bases between. CDR3 length: 13 residues. Germline V lookup: CDR1 SNHLY, CDR2 FYNNEI. This CDR3 is CASSGSWQGEQYF. The DNA of the CDR3 is TGTGCCAGCAGTGGGTCTTGGCAGGGGGAGCAGTACTTC.

The chain joins TRBV18 to TRBJ1-2, with D possibly matching TRBD1 (5 bases). This CDR3 comprises 15 residues. The ends were cut back, 1 base at V and 4 bases at J, with 13 bases in the middle. Germline CDR1 and CDR2: KGHSH and LQKENI. The CDR3: CASSPLPAQAYGYTF. DNA for the CDR3: TGTGCCAGCTCACCACTTCCCGCACAGGCCTATGGCTACACCTTC.